This TCR beta chain was sequenced during a study of blood T cell repertoires in COVID-19. Study in general: Acute and convalescent COVID-19 specimens originated in the United States, Italy and Spain. The analysed material was cDNA or gDNA that came from T cells, B-cell-depleted T cells, or PBMCs.

The germline V gene encodes CDR1 SGDLS and CDR2 YYNGEE. The CDR3 has 15 amino acids. The ends lost 3 bases at V and 0 bases at J; junction bases unmatched: 3. Source study methods: Amplifying reference gene primers gave estimates of nucleated cell counts. The data were produced by immunoSEQ multiplex PCR, yet TCRdb's version contains in-frame clones alone and is incomplete. V, J and clone size are those of that table, while D and trimming were read from the DNA. The sample includes tens of thousands of clones, around 88% of them seen just once. This sequence was found in a woman older than 75 with acute or convalescent COVID-19. This chain links TRBV9 with TRBJ1-3, with 7 bases that match TRBD1. Source material: peripheral blood. This CDR3 is CASSATGASGNTIYF. DNA for the CDR3: TGTGCCAGCAGCGCTACAGGGGCCTCTGGAAACACCATATATTTT.